This TCR beta chain appears in the sequencing data of a study of shared clonotypes between healthy human individuals. Selected positively for CCR7 and CD45RO-negative, naive CD8 cells excluded terminally differentiated effector memory CD45RA+ cells. The V gene end was trimmed by 0 bases and the J gene end by 7 bases; junction bases not matched to a gene: 13. Germline V gene sequence: CDR1 LGHNA, CDR2 YSLEER. The CDR3 loop spans 17 amino acids. Study-level findings and limits: Memory subsets generally showed smaller estimated richness than naive subsets did.

Details on this clone: The antigen is unknown.

Genomic DNA (from each subset) was split evenly across several immunoSEQ plates. Authors' methods: As immunoSEQ supplied junction-only sequences (without quality scores), filtering differed. Assay used: immunoSEQ multiplex PCR; TCRdb lists only in-frame clones, some missing. For V, J and clone size, that table is used; D and trimming come from the DNA. Among around 2.1 million clones listed, more than 85% were seen once. The source material was naive CD8+ T cells from PBMCs. The sequence derives from a man between 18 and 29 years old in good health. Some clones in this sample may be carry-over from other donors' samples. This chain connects TRBV4-3 to TRBJ1-2; 8 nucleotides line up with TRBD1. In DNA form, the CDR3 reads TGCGCCAGCAGCCAAGATAAGGGGGCAGGGGGCGCTTTTGGCTACACCTTC. Amino acids: CASSQDKGAGGAFGYTF.